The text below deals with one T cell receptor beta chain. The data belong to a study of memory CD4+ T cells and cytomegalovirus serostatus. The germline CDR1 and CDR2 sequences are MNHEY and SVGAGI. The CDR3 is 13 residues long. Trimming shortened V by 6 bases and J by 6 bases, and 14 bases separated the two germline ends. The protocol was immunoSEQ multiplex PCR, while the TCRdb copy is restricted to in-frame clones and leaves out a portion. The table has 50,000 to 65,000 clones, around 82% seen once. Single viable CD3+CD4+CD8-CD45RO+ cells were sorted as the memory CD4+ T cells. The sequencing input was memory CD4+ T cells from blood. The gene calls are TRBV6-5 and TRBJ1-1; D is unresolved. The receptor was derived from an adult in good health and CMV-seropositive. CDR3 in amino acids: CASSAGPTPEAFF. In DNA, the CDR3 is TGTGCCAGCAGCGCTGGACCCACGCCTGAAGCTTTCTTT.